This T cell receptor beta chain is drawn from a study of beta chain features in type 1 diabetes. Overall study results and limits: Researchers report that Type 1 diabetes patients had moderately but significantly shorter TCRB CDR3s across all four CD4+ subsets. Relative to healthy donors, patients appeared to have naive, central memory and Treg TCRB repertoires that were more similar.

Using CD45RO/CCR7/CD25/CD127/CD95/CD27, CD4+ naive, central memory, regulatory and stem cell-like memory cells were sorted. In all sorted populations, purity surpassed 95%. The CDR3 extends over 13 amino acids. The V gene's germline CDR1 is LGHNA and CDR2 YNFKEQ. The germline V and J ends were trimmed by 1 base and 7 bases, with 7 bases remaining between them. The authors reverse transcribed all of the isolated RNA, so sequencing captured expressed TCRB transcripts. Profiling relied on immunoSEQ multiplex PCR, and the TCRdb table lists in-frame clones only, not all of them. The sample lists approximately 260,000 clones; around 21% were seen once. Of note for this clone: As yet, its antigen is unknown.

This TCR was recovered from a woman in her 40s with type 1 diabetes. The genes are TRBV4-2 and TRBJ1-4; no clear D. The source material was naive CD4+ T cells from blood. Here the CDR3 DNA reads TGTGCCAGCAGCCAAGGGGCCGTTGAAAAACTGTTTTTT. Its protein product is CASSQGAVEKLFF.